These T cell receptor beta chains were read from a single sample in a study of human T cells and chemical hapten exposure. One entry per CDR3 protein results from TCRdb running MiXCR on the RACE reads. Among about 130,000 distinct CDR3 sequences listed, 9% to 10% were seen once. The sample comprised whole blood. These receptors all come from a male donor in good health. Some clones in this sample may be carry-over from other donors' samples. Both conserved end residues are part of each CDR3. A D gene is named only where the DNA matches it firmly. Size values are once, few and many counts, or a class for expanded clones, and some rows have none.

TGTGCCAGCAGCCTCCAGGGGACCAACAATGAGCAGTTCTTC,CASSLQGTNNEQFF,TRBJ2-1,-,many,TRBV6-2/TRBV6-3
TGCAGTGCCCGACTGGGAGACACTGAAGCTTTCTTT,CSARLGDTEAFF,TRBJ1-1,-,few,TRBV20-1
TGCAGTGCTAGTCTGGCCGGTTCCTACGAGCAGTACTTC,CSASLAGSYEQYF,TRBJ2-7,-,few,TRBV20-1
TGTGCTAGTGGCCGAGTCGGACTAGCGGGTACCCATGAGCAGTTCTTC,CASGRVGLAGTHEQFF,TRBJ2-1,TRBD2,many,TRBV12-5
TGCAGCGTTGATTTGGGGGCCGGTCAGCCCCAGCATTTT,CSVDLGAGQPQHF,TRBJ1-5,-,few,TRBV29-1
TGTGCCAGCAGCATGGGGGGACTAGGCCCCACAGATACGCAGTATTTT,CASSMGGLGPTDTQYF,TRBJ2-3,TRBD2,-,TRBV5-5
TGTGCCAGCAGCACCACCCGGGGGGCCTACGAGCAGTACTTC,CASSTTRGAYEQYF,TRBJ2-7,TRBD2,many,TRBV13
TGTGCCAGCAGTACTAGGGTGACGGGACTCTCCTACGAGCAGTACTTC,CASSTRVTGLSYEQYF,TRBJ2-7,-,-,TRBV6-5
TGTGCCAGCAGTGATCCTTTCGGACGGGAGAACACTGAAGCTTTCTTT,CASSDPFGRENTEAFF,TRBJ1-1,-,many,TRBV25-1
TGTGCCAGTAGTATACTAGCGGGAGCATTGGGACGGGGCGAGCAGTACTTC,CASSILAGALGRGEQYF,TRBJ2-7,TRBD2,few,TRBV19
TGCGCCAGCAGCCAAGGTGGGACAGAAGGCATGGAGCAGTACTTC,CASSQGGTEGMEQYF,TRBJ2-7,TRBD1,many,TRBV4-1
TGTGCCAGCAGCTTAGGAGCGTTAGAGAGCTCCTACAATGAGCAGTTCTTC,CASSLGALESSYNEQFF,TRBJ2-1,-,-,TRBV11-2
TGTGCCAGCAGCCCAGAAGTAGGGGTGGAGACCCAGTACTTC,CASSPEVGVETQYF,TRBJ2-5,-,-,TRBV3-1
TGTGCCACCAGTGATTCGGGGACAGGCCCGCCAGATACGCAGTATTTT,CATSDSGTGPPDTQYF,TRBJ2-3,TRBD1,few,TRBV24-1
TGCGCCAGCAGCCCGGGGACCGAGTCACTCCAAGAGACCCAGTACTTC,CASSPGTESLQETQYF,TRBJ2-5,-,-,TRBV5-1
TGCAGTGCTAGAGACAGTCTTAAAACTTTCGGCGAGCAGTACTTC,CSARDSLKTFGEQYF,TRBJ2-7,-,many,TRBV20-1
TGCAGTGCTCTTTCCCCTGGAGTGAACACTGAAGCTTTCTTT,CSALSPGVNTEAFF,TRBJ1-1,-,-,TRBV20-1
TGTGCCAGCAGTCCGGACTTCCGGGAGCTGTTTTTT,CASSPDFRELFF,TRBJ2-2,-,-,TRBV12-3/TRBV12-4
TGTGCCAGCAGTTTCACAGGGGCGGTAAGGGACACTGAAGCTTTCTTT,CASSFTGAVRDTEAFF,TRBJ1-1,TRBD1,few,TRBV7-2
TGCGCCAGCACGCGGGACAGGGCCACAGATACGCAGTATTTT,CASTRDRATDTQYF,TRBJ2-3,TRBD1,few,TRBV5-1
TGTGCCAGCAGTCCTAGCTTGGGACAGGGGAGACGGACAGATACGCAGTATTTT,CASSPSLGQGRRTDTQYF,TRBJ2-3,TRBD1,-,TRBV27
TGTGCCAGCAGTGAAGGCCCAGGCGATTTCTACGAGCAGTACTTC,CASSEGPGDFYEQYF,TRBJ2-7,-,many,TRBV6-1
TGTGCCAGCAGTTTAAAAGCAGGGAGCTCCTATAATTCACCCCTCCACTTT,CASSLKAGSSYNSPLHF,TRBJ1-6,-,many,TRBV27
TGTGCCAGCAAAAAGGCAGGAGGGGGTAACACCATATATTTT,CASKKAGGGNTIYF,TRBJ1-3,-,-,TRBV6-5
TGTGCCATCCCCCGGGAGGCGAACTACGAGCAGTACTTC,CAIPREANYEQYF,TRBJ2-7,TRBD2,-,TRBV27
TGCAGCGTTGATGGAGGGAGGACTTGCGGGCTCTCCTACAATGAGCAGTTCTTC,CSVDGGRTCGLSYNEQFF,TRBJ2-1,-,once,TRBV29-1
TGCGCCAGCAGCCAACTCTGGACAGGGGGCTCCTCCTACAATGAGCAGTTCTTC,CASSQLWTGGSSYNEQFF,TRBJ2-1,TRBD1,-,TRBV4-3
TGTGCCAGCAGCCAAGAGGTAGGGGCAAGTAACTATGGCTACACCTTC,CASSQEVGASNYGYTF,TRBJ1-2,-,-,TRBV3-1
TGTGCCAGCAGTTATACGGGGGGGTCCCACAATGAGCAGTTCTTC,CASSYTGGSHNEQFF,TRBJ2-1,TRBD2,few,TRBV6-6
TGCAGTGCTAGGGGGCAGGGCGGAGAGACCCAGTACTTC,CSARGQGGETQYF,TRBJ2-5,-,few,TRBV20-1
TGTGCCAGCAGTTTAGGGGGGGGAGCCTCTGGAAACACCATATATTTT,CASSLGGGASGNTIYF,TRBJ1-3,-,many,TRBV12-3/TRBV12-4
TGTGCCACCAGCAGAGGACCCAGGGGCGCCGACACTGAAGCTTTCTTT,CATSRGPRGADTEAFF,TRBJ1-1,-,many,TRBV15
TGCGCCAGCAGCCATACCTGGACTAGCGGGCGGGAGACCCAGTACTTC,CASSHTWTSGRETQYF,TRBJ2-5,TRBD2,few,TRBV4-3
TGTGCCAGCAGCTTACCGGACAGGAACACTGAAGCTTTCTTT,CASSLPDRNTEAFF,TRBJ1-1,-,-,TRBV7-9
TGTGCCAGCAGCCAAGGGGCGAGGAATTCAATTCAAGCTTTCTTT,CASSQGARNSIQAFF,TRBJ1-1,-,many,TRBV3-1
TGTGCCAGCTCACCGAGAGGGGGAATGGGGGAGCAGTACTTC,CASSPRGGMGEQYF,TRBJ2-7,-,many,TRBV18
TGCGCCAGCAGCGAGACAGGGTCCTCCTACGAGCAGTACTTC,CASSETGSSYEQYF,TRBJ2-7,TRBD1,-,TRBV4-3
TGCGCCAGCACCACAAATCTAGGCGGACAAGAGACCCAGTACTTC,CASTTNLGGQETQYF,TRBJ2-5,-,few,TRBV5-1
TGCGCCAGCAGCTTGGGGAGGGGATACTACAATGAGCAGTTCTTC,CASSLGRGYYNEQFF,TRBJ2-1,-,few,TRBV5-1
TGTGCCAGCAGTTCACTCTCAGATACGCAGTATTTT,CASSSLSDTQYF,TRBJ2-3,-,-,TRBV12-3/TRBV12-4
TGCAGTGCTGCTAGCGGGGGGGCCTGGAATGAGCAGTTCTTC,CSAASGGAWNEQFF,TRBJ2-1,TRBD2,many,TRBV20-1
TGTGCCAGCAGCGGGCAGACTAGCGGGGCCATAAGCTCCTACAATGAGCAGTTCTTC,CASSGQTSGAISSYNEQFF,TRBJ2-1,TRBD2,many,TRBV7-8
TGTGCCAGCATCCTACCCACTGGGACACCCCATTCCTACAATGAGCAGTTCTTC,CASILPTGTPHSYNEQFF,TRBJ2-1,-,-,TRBV7-9
TGTGCCAGCATCCCCCTTATGGGACTAGGGTACAATGAGCAGTTCTTC,CASIPLMGLGYNEQFF,TRBJ2-1,TRBD2,-,TRBV6-2/TRBV6-3
TGTGCCAGCACAGGGGGGCGGGACACGAACTACAATGAGCAGTTCTTC,CASTGGRDTNYNEQFF,TRBJ2-1,-,many,TRBV27
TGTGCCTGGAGGAAACCGGGACTAGCGGGGGAGCAGTTCTTC,CAWRKPGLAGEQFF,TRBJ2-1,TRBD2,-,TRBV30
TGCAGCGTTGGGGCCAGGCCGGACACCGGGGAGCTGTTTTTT,CSVGARPDTGELFF,TRBJ2-2,-,few,TRBV29-1
TGTGCCATCGCTCGGGACAGGGAAGCTAACTATGGCTACACCTTC,CAIARDREANYGYTF,TRBJ1-2,TRBD1,-,TRBV10-3
TGTGCCAGCAGCTTAGATCCAAGCTCCTACAATGAGCAGTTCTTC,CASSLDPSSYNEQFF,TRBJ2-1,-,-,TRBV11-2
TGCAGCGTTGAAGGAGGTAGGGCCGAGCAGTACTTC,CSVEGGRAEQYF,TRBJ2-7,-,few,TRBV29-1
TGTGCCAGCAGCTTGGGACAGTACTACGAGCAGTACTTC,CASSLGQYYEQYF,TRBJ2-7,TRBD1,-,TRBV11-2
TGCAGCGTTCATCTAGCGGGAGGGCCGCCAGATACGCAGTATTTT,CSVHLAGGPPDTQYF,TRBJ2-3,TRBD2,-,TRBV29-1
TGTGCCAGCAGTGTTTCCGGGACAGGGGTATACACCTTC,CASSVSGTGVYTF,TRBJ1-2,TRBD1,-,TRBV12-3/TRBV12-4
TGCGCCAGCAGCTCGATACAGGGGGCTGGAACTGAAGCTTTCTTT,CASSSIQGAGTEAFF,TRBJ1-1,TRBD1,-,TRBV5-1
TGTGCCATCAGTGATATGGGGGGAGGAACAGATACGCAGTATTTT,CAISDMGGGTDTQYF,TRBJ2-3,-,-,TRBV10-3
TGTGCCAGCAGCGTAGAGGGGAGGGGTAATCAGCCCCAGCATTTT,CASSVEGRGNQPQHF,TRBJ1-5,-,-,TRBV9
TGCAGTGCTAGCCCCCGGGGGGAGGGGAACTATGGCTACACCTTC,CSASPRGEGNYGYTF,TRBJ1-2,-,-,TRBV20-1